This TCR beta chain is from a study of T cell repertoires in cytomegalovirus infection. MiXCR, applied by TCRdb to the reads, yields one record per CDR3 protein. The sample lists 500,000 to 600,000 distinct CDR3 sequences, about 15% occurring once. This clonotype was observed many times. Its matching antigen is unknown. Findings and limits, study-wide: Ex vivo responses were dominated by HLA-C-restricted CMV-specific TCR beta clonotypes.

This CDR3 contains 17 residues. The ends lost 5 bases at V and 6 bases at J; junction bases unmatched: 15. V and J are TRBV12-3 or TRBV12-4 and TRBJ2-1; TRBD1 matches 8 bases. The sequenced material came from CD8+ T cells from PBMCs. This receptor was taken from a human donor in good health (CMV status not recorded). Some clones in this sample may be carry-over from other donors' samples. Here the CDR3 reads CASSMTGDPTLINEQFF. The CDR3 bases are TGTGCCAGCAGTATGACAGGGGACCCAACACTAATCAATGAGCAGTTCTTC.